A selection of T cell receptor beta chains follows, all from one sample in a study of T cell repertoires and HLA-DP antigens. These receptors have no known antigen. Only in-frame clones appear in the TCRdb table, and some are missing; sequencing was by immunoSEQ multiplex PCR. Among approximately 100,000 clones listed, around 86% were seen once. The sample taken for sequencing was CD4+ T cells from PBMCs. All receptors come from a man aged 50 or older in good health and CMV-seronegative. Both conserved end residues are part of each CDR3. The D gene is left open where the match is weak. Expanded clones get a size class; other rows say once, few or many, or leave the size out.

j_call d_call v_call clone_size cdr3_aa cdr3_nt
TRBJ2-5 NA TRBV7-2 NA CASSVQGGTGTQYF TGTGCCAGCAGCGTTCAGGGGGGGACAGGGACCCAGTACTTC
TRBJ2-3 NA TRBV7-6 once CASRASGHHPRGADTQYF TGTGCCAGCAGAGCGTCGGGACATCACCCTCGCGGGGCAGATACGCAGTATTTT
TRBJ2-2 TRBD1 TRBV18 NA CASSPDRVTGELFF TGTGCCAGCTCACCGGACAGGGTCACCGGGGAGCTGTTTTTT
TRBJ2-2 TRBD2 TRBV27 few CASSTTTSPTGELFF TGTGCCAGCAGTACCACGACTAGCCCTACCGGGGAGCTGTTTTTT
TRBJ2-5 TRBD2 TRBV18 NA CASSPGLDETQYF TGTGCCAGCTCACCCGGACTAGACGAGACCCAGTACTTC
TRBJ2-3 NA TRBV21-1 NA CASSRGLAGGPCTDTQYF TGTGCCAGCAGCAGGGGACTAGCGGGAGGCCCGTGCACAGATACGCAGTATTTT
TRBJ1-2 NA TRBV10-3 NA CAITPRNSGSGYTF TGTGCCATCACCCCCAGGAATTCGGGCTCCGGCTACACCTTC
TRBJ2-3 NA TRBV4-1 NA CASSQEPPDTQYF TGCGCCAGCAGCCAAGAGCCCCCAGATACGCAGTATTTT
TRBJ1-1 TRBD1 TRBV30 NA CAWSEGATEAFF TGTGCCTGGAGTGAGGGGGCGACTGAAGCTTTCTTT
TRBJ2-3 NA TRBV7-9 NA CASPGGGEEKYF TGTGCCAGCCCGGGTGGCGGGGAGGAAAAGTATTTT
TRBJ2-3 NA TRBV5-1 NA CASSTGLGEFFTDTQYF TGCGCCAGCAGCACCGGACTGGGGGAGTTCTTCACAGATACGCAGTATTTT
TRBJ1-1 TRBD1 TRBV6-6 NA CASRKQGRGTEAFF TGTGCCAGCAGAAAACAGGGGAGAGGCACTGAAGCTTTCTTT
TRBJ2-2 NA TRBV30 NA CAWSVSGFTGELFF TGTGCCTGGAGTGTATCTGGGTTCACCGGGGAGCTGTTTTTT
TRBJ2-3 NA TRBV5-1 NA CASSLDQPTDTQYF TGCGCCAGCAGCTTGGACCAACCGACAGATACGCAGTATTTT
TRBJ2-7 NA TRBV6-1 NA CASSEHGPGKRLYEQYF TGTGCCAGCAGTGAGCACGGCCCTGGGAAGCGGCTCTACGAGCAGTACTTC
TRBJ1-1 TRBD1 TRBV28 NA CASSLSYRTGGRTEAFF TGTGCCAGCAGTTTAAGTTACAGGACAGGGGGTAGGACTGAAGCTTTCTTT
TRBJ2-2 NA TRBV27 once CASSLSRVPGELFF TGTGCCAGCAGCCTATCTAGAGTTCCCGGGGAGCTGTTTTTT
TRBJ2-7 NA TRBV5-4 once CASSGSRGHYEQYF TGTGCCAGCAGCGGATCACGAGGCCACTACGAGCAGTACTTC
TRBJ2-1 TRBD2 TRBV7-6 once CASSHTIAGATYNEQFF TGTGCCAGCAGCCATACAATAGCGGGCGCTACATACAATGAGCAGTTCTTC
TRBJ1-2 TRBD1 TRBV29-1 NA CSVEGQGGGYTF TGCAGCGTTGAAGGACAGGGGGGTGGCTACACCTTC
TRBJ1-5 NA TRBV28 NA CASTGSNQPQHF TGTGCCAGTACAGGTAGCAATCAGCCCCAGCATTTT
TRBJ1-2 NA TRBV18 once CASSPSRTSTDGYTF TGTGCCAGCTCACCCTCCCGAACATCGACGGATGGCTACACCTTC
TRBJ1-1 TRBD1 TRBV6-1 once CASSRTGKAWKAFF TGTGCCAGCAGTAGGACAGGGAAAGCGTGGAAAGCTTTCTTT
TRBJ2-1 NA TRBV7-9 NA CASSLEGPRGNEQFF TGTGCCAGCAGCTTAGAAGGGCCCCGGGGGAATGAGCAGTTCTTC
TRBJ2-3 NA TRBV11-3 NA CASSNRVERDTQYF TGTGCCAGCAGCAATAGGGTGGAAAGAGATACGCAGTATTTT
TRBJ2-1 NA TRBV19 NA CASSIDRGEQFF TGTGCCAGTAGTATAGATCGTGGTGAGCAGTTCTTC
TRBJ2-7 TRBD2 TRBV7-8 NA CASSFLAGEHEQYF TGTGCCAGCAGCTTTTTAGCGGGAGAGCACGAGCAGTACTTC
TRBJ1-5 NA TRBV28 NA CASSLVQGDQPQHF TGTGCCAGCAGTTTAGTACAGGGAGATCAGCCCCAGCATTTT
TRBJ1-1 NA TRBV30 NA CAWTRPGNEAFF TGTGCCTGGACCCGTCCAGGGAATGAAGCTTTCTTT
TRBJ2-5 NA TRBV7-7 NA CASSLRQQETQYF TGTGCTAGCAGCTTAAGACAGCAAGAGACCCAGTACTTC
TRBJ2-3 TRBD2 TRBV6-4 few CASSDSAGAPDTQYF TGTGCCAGCAGTGACTCAGCGGGGGCTCCAGATACGCAGTATTTT
TRBJ2-7 TRBD2 TRBV27 NA CASSLFSGGGRYEQYF TGTGCCAGCAGTTTATTTAGCGGGGGGGGTCGGTACGAGCAGTACTTC
TRBJ2-3 NA TRBV10-1 NA CASSADRTDTQYF TGCGCCAGCAGCGCGGACCGCACAGATACGCAGTATTTT
TRBJ2-1 TRBD2 TRBV28 few CASGSGSSDEQFF TGTGCCAGCGGTAGCGGGAGTAGCGATGAGCAGTTCTTC
TRBJ2-1 TRBD2 TRBV29-1 once CSVLGLAGTAEQFF TGCAGCGTTCTTGGACTAGCGGGGACGGCTGAGCAGTTCTTC
TRBJ2-7 NA TRBV27 NA CASSSYLRYEQYF TGTGCCAGCAGTTCCTACCTCCGGTACGAGCAGTACTTC
TRBJ1-1 TRBD1 TRBV7-2 NA CASSLDRGNQAFF TGTGCCAGCAGCTTAGACAGGGGAAATCAAGCTTTCTTT
TRBJ1-1 NA TRBV5-1 NA CASSLADPRNTEAFF TGCGCCAGCAGCTTGGCGGACCCGAGGAACACTGAAGCTTTCTTT
TRBJ2-7 NA TRBV12-2 NA CASRLADRVGIEQYF TGTGCAAGTCGCCTCGCGGACAGGGTCGGAATCGAGCAGTACTTC
TRBJ1-3 NA TRBV6-1 NA CASSEAPLVISGNTIYF TGTGCCAGCAGTGAAGCCCCCCTGGTAATCTCTGGAAACACCATATATTTT
TRBJ2-3 TRBD1 TRBV19 once CASSSHGQGVTDTQYF TGTGCCAGTAGCTCCCACGGACAGGGGGTCACAGATACGCAGTATTTT
TRBJ1-3 NA TRBV4-3 NA CASSQEIQLSSGNTIYF TGCGCCAGCAGCCAGGAGATTCAGCTGAGCTCTGGAAACACCATATATTTT
TRBJ2-1 NA TRBV18 NA CASSKDIGDNEQFF TGTGCCAGCTCAAAGGACATCGGAGATAATGAGCAGTTCTTC
TRBJ2-7 NA TRBV12-5 NA CASGLSGGTYEQYF TGTGCTAGTGGTTTATCCGGGGGAACCTACGAGCAGTACTTC
TRBJ2-7 NA TRBV7-6 NA CASSLEQGGTYEQYF TGTGCCAGCAGCTTAGAGCAGGGGGGAACCTACGAGCAGTACTTC
TRBJ1-2 NA TRBV21-1 NA CASSKCRTNYGYTF TGTGCCAGCAGCAAATGTCGGACTAACTATGGCTACACCTTC
TRBJ1-5 NA TRBV6-5 NA CASSRRGQDNQPQHF TGTGCCAGCAGTCGCCGGGGACAAGACAATCAGCCCCAGCATTTT
TRBJ2-7 TRBD1 TRBV28 NA CASNRGTGAHYEQYF TGTGCCAGCAATAGGGGGACAGGGGCCCACTACGAGCAGTACTTC
TRBJ2-3 TRBD2 TRBV27 NA CASSPVGGRYADTQYF TGTGCCAGCAGTCCCGTGGGGGGGAGGTACGCAGATACGCAGTATTTT
TRBJ2-1 TRBD2 TRBV28 NA CASSLIGLADYNEQFF TGTGCCAGCAGTTTAATAGGACTAGCGGACTACAATGAGCAGTTCTTC